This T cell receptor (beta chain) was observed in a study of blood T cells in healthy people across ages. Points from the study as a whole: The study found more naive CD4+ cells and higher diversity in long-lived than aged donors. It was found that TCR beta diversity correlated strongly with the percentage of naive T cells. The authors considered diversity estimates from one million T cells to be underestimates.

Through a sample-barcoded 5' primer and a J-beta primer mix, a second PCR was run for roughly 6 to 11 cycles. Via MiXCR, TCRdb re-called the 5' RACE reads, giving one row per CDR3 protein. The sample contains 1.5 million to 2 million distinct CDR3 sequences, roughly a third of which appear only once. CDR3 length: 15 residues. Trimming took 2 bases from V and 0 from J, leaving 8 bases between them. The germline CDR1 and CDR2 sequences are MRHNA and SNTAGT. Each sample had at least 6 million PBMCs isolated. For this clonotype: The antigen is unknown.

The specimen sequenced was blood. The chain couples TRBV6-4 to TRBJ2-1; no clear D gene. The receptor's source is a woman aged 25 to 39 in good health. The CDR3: CASSDAATSYNEQFF. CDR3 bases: TGTGCCAGCAGTGACGCAGCCACCTCCTACAATGAGCAGTTCTTC.